What follows describes a single T cell receptor (beta chain). The sample originates from a study of blood T cell repertoires in COVID-19. Study-level background: There were acute and convalescent COVID-19 samples, and they came from the United States, Italy and Spain. Sources were T cells, B-cell-depleted T cells, or PBMCs; the material itself was cDNA or gDNA.

V shed 6 bases, J shed 4 bases, and the junction held 14 bases outside the gene matches. Per germline, CDR1 SNHLY and CDR2 FYNNEI. The CDR3 is made up of 16 amino acids. Per the original methods: Amplifying reference gene primers gave estimates of nucleated cell counts. TCRdb keeps only in-frame clones here, not all; method: immunoSEQ multiplex PCR. V, J and clone size are taken as reported in that table, and D and trimming were inferred from the DNA itself. Here the sample spans some 170,000 clones, 70% to 90% being singletons. The chain joins TRBV2 to TRBJ1-2, with TRBD1 identical over 7 bases. The source of this sequence is a man between 35 and 55 years old with acute or convalescent COVID-19. Sequencing was performed on peripheral blood. DNA for the CDR3: TGTGCCAGCAGCCAAGGAGGGGGACAGACCTCCTATGGCTACACCTTC. It yields the protein CASSQGGGQTSYGYTF.